This T cell receptor (beta chain) came from a study of T-cell reconstitution after alpha-beta-depleted transplantation in children. The TCRbeta library was prepared with unique molecular identifiers. TCRdb called the PCR reads again in MiXCR, with one record for every CDR3 protein. Among roughly 670,000 distinct CDR3 sequences, around 13% were seen once, and the ten largest hold 0.79%. CDR1 and CDR2 (germline): SGHAT, FQNNGV. The CDR3 runs to 18 residues. Trimming took 1 base from V and 4 from J; bases not matched to a gene: 11. The study, taken as a whole, reports: Some patients' high day-60 TCRbeta diversity was attributed to recipient cells surviving conditioning. A year post-transplant, T-cell counts and diversity derived mostly from newly produced T cells. Several hundred expanded graft clones reportedly gave rise to the alpha-beta T cells present about two months after transplant.

About this clonotype: The target antigen is unknown.

V usage is TRBV11-2 and J usage is TRBJ2-1; 9 bases align to TRBD2. This material consisted of PBMCs, taken before TCRalphabeta/CD19-depleted stem cell transplant. The origin of this receptor is a girl aged 2 to 10 with congenital amegakaryocytic thrombocytopenia, due to receive a stem cell transplant. The CDR3 DNA follows: TGTGCCAGCAGCTTAGTCGTACAGGCTAGCGGGGAATACAATGAGCAGTTCTTC. It specifies CASSLVVQASGEYNEQFF.